Listed here are 27 T cell receptor beta chains from one sample, sequenced in a study of cytomegalovirus exposure and HLA in healthy donors. Both 60 Vbeta primers and 13 Jbeta primers went into the PCR. The method was immunoSEQ multiplex PCR; TCRdb's version includes in-frame clones alone and lacks a portion of them. Its listing shows approximately 120,000 clones. Sample: PBMCs. Receptors were obtained from a young man in good health and CMV-seronegative.

The rearrangement joins TRBV15 to TRBJ2-1; maybe TRBD2 (6 bases). This CDR3 comprises 15 residues. Trimming stripped 0 bases from V and 6 bases from J, with 12 bases between. Germline CDR1 LNHNV, CDR2 YYDKDF (reference sequence). CDR3 loop: CATSRDGGRGNEQFF. The CDR3 DNA reads as TGTGCCACCAGCAGAGATGGGGGGAGAGGCAATGAGCAGTTCTTC.

The chain joins TRBV11-2 to TRBJ2-7; 7 bases line up with TRBD1. The germline V gene has CDR1 SGHAT and CDR2 FQNNGV. This CDR3 is 17 amino acids long. The junction had 14 bases not matched to a gene; V was cut back by 2 bases and J by 4 bases. In DNA form, the CDR3 reads TGTGCCAGCAGCTTAAGGTCGATAACAGGGGTCGCTTACGAGCAGTACTTC. It specifies CASSLRSITGVAYEQYF. The full variable domain, in which reference TRBV11-2 and TRBJ2-7 provide the parts outside the CDR3, is EAGVAQSPRYKIIEKRQSVAFWCNPISGHATLYWYQQILGQGPKLLIQFQNNGVVDDSQLPKDRFSAERLKGVDSTLKIQPAKLEDSAVYLCASSLRSITGVAYEQYFGPGTRLTVT.

V gene TRBV28 combines with J gene TRBJ1-3; no clear D gene. Trimming took off 5 bases at V and 0 bases at J, with 14 bases between the two ends. The CDR3 is 16 residues long. Looked up from germline, CDR1 is MDHEN and CDR2 is SYDVKM. The CDR3 spells CASSRRDRTSGNTIYF. CDR3 in DNA: TGTGCCAGCAGTCGGAGAGATCGAACCTCTGGAAACACCATATATTTT.

V and J are TRBV12-5 and TRBJ1-6, with D perhaps TRBD1 (6 bases). Germline CDR1 and CDR2: LGHNT and FRNRAP. Trimming took 6 bases from V and 8 from J, leaving 11 bases between them. The CDR3 is 13 amino acids. The DNA of the CDR3 is TGTGCTAGTGGGAAAGAGGGGGATTCACCCCTCCACTTT. Amino acid sequence: CASGKEGDSPLHF.

As concerns this clone: Its ends do not fully match the called genes, so a read error is possible. The rearrangement uses TRBV15 and TRBJ1-5, with D possibly TRBD1 on 5 matching bases. Germline V CDR1 and CDR2: LNHNV, YYDKDF (reference sequence). The CDR3 is made up of 16 amino acids. The CDR3 is CATSREAEGFGQPQHF. CDR3 bases: TGTGCCACCAGCCGAGAGGCGGAGGGGTTCGGTCAGCCCCAGCATTTT. Combining the CDR3 with reference TRBV15 and TRBJ1-5 gives the whole variable domain DAMVIQNPRYQVTQFGKPVTLSCSQTLNHNVMYWYQQKSSQAPKLLFHYYDKDFNNEADTPDNFQSRRPNTSFCFLDIRSPGLGDTAMYLCATSREAEGFGQPQHFGDGTRLSIL.

V usage is TRBV7-9 and J usage is TRBJ2-1, with a weak D call TRBD2 (6 bases). CDR1 is SEHNR and CDR2 is FQNEAQ in the germline V gene (reference sequence). This CDR3 is built from 13 residues. The germline V and J ends were trimmed by 6 bases and 3 bases, with 9 bases remaining between them. CDR3 amino acids: CASRGRDYNEQFF. In nucleotides, the CDR3 is TGTGCCAGCAGGGGGCGGGACTACAATGAGCAGTTCTTC.

The chain recombines TRBV4-2 with TRBJ2-7; TRBD2 matches 15 bases. The CDR3 consists of 17 residues. CDR1 and CDR2 (germline): LGHNA, YNFKEQ. V dropped 3 bases and J dropped 4; count of bases not matched to a gene: 7. The CDR3 nucleotides read TGTGCCAGCAGCCAGTCCACCGGGACTAGCGGGAGGTACGAGCAGTACTTC. Translated: CASSQSTGTSGRYEQYF.

The chain joins TRBV13 to TRBJ2-7; a weak D match, TRBD1 (6 bases). This CDR3 comprises 14 residues. Germline CDR1 PRHDT, CDR2 FYEKMQ (reference sequence). V lost 5 bases and J lost 4, with 15 bases in between. The CDR3 DNA is TGTGCCAGCAGCCGACCAGGGGAAGGGTACGAGCAGTACTTC. As protein: CASSRPGEGYEQYF.

V usage is TRBV5-1 and J usage is TRBJ2-7, with TRBD1 identical over 8 bases. Germline V lookup: CDR1 SGHRS, CDR2 YFSETQ. Trimming at V came to 4 bases and at J to 3 bases, leaving 9 bases not matched to a gene. This CDR3 spans 15 amino acids. DNA for the CDR3: TGCGCCAGCAGCCCGACAGGGGTTGTGGTCTACGAGCAGTACTTC. It codes for CASSPTGVVVYEQYF.

This chain connects TRBV18 to TRBJ1-6; no clear D gene. The CDR3 spans 14 residues. Between the trimmed V and J ends, which lost 3 bases and 2 bases, there was a span of 5 bases. From germline, CDR1 is KGHSH and CDR2 LQKENI. The CDR3 region has the DNA TGTGCCAGCTCACCCTCGGCCTATAATTCACCCCTCCACTTT. It specifies CASSPSAYNSPLHF. The entire variable domain, with the rest obtained from reference TRBV18 and TRBJ1-6, is as follows: NAGVMQNPRHLVRRRGQEARLRCSPMKGHSHVYWYRQLPEEGLKFMVYLQKENIIDESGMPKERFSAEFPKEGPSILRIQQVVRGDSAAYFCASSPSAYNSPLHFGNGTRLTVT.

The chain carries TRBV29-1 and TRBJ1-1; TRBD1 agrees at 9 bases. Germline V lookup: CDR1 SQVTM, CDR2 ANQGSEA. V was clipped by 5 bases and J by 4 bases; unmatched bases: 17. The CDR3 has 17 residues. This CDR3 is CSVRRRVRDRVSTEAFF. The DNA for the CDR3 is TGCAGCGTTCGCAGAAGGGTCCGGGACAGGGTTAGCACTGAAGCTTTCTTT. The full variable domain, in which reference TRBV29-1 and TRBJ1-1 provide the parts outside the CDR3, is SAVISQKPSRDICQRGTSLTIQCQVDSQVTMMFWYRQQPGQSLTLIATANQGSEATYESGFVIDKFPISRPNLTFSTLTVSNMSPEDSSIYLCSVRRRVRDRVSTEAFFGQGTRLTVV.

The chain combines TRBV9 with TRBJ2-7; TRBD1 matches 11 bases. Losses at the gene ends were 7 bases for V and 4 bases for J; bases not matched to a gene: 1. CDR3 length equals 12 residues. CDR1 is SGDLS and CDR2 is YYNGEE in the germline V gene. The CDR3 here is CASGQGAYEQYF. CDR3 DNA: TGTGCCAGCGGACAGGGGGCTTACGAGCAGTACTTC. The complete variable domain, with remaining parts taken from reference TRBV9 and TRBJ2-7, reads DSGVTQTPKHLITATGQRVTLRCSPRSGDLSVYWYQQSLDQGLQFLIQYYNGEERAKGNILERFSAQQFPDLHSELNLSSLELGDSALYFCASGQGAYEQYFGPGTRLTVT.

This sequence joins TRBV9 and TRBJ2-2, with no clear D. The V gene lost 6 bases and the J gene lost 4 bases, with 16 bases spanning the gap. CDR1 and CDR2 (germline): SGDLS, YYNGEE. This CDR3 is 15 amino acids long. The CDR3 reads CASTQTGSGTGELFF. The CDR3 DNA sequence: TGTGCCAGCACCCAAACCGGCTCGGGCACCGGGGAGCTGTTTTTT.

The chain couples TRBV7-9 to TRBJ2-7; 9 bases are a match to TRBD1. This CDR3 comprises 15 residues. CDR1 SEHNR and CDR2 FQNEAQ come from the germline V gene (reference sequence). The V segment lost 6 bases and the J segment 4 bases; nucleotides outside the gene matches: 10. CDR3 sequence reads: CASSSGTGLVYEQYF. CDR3 sequence (DNA): TGTGCCAGCAGTTCCGGGACAGGGTTAGTTTACGAGCAGTACTTC.

The rearrangement joins TRBV5-1 to TRBJ1-6; 9 nucleotides agree with TRBD1. J lost 8 bases, V lost 2 bases, and 8 bases had no gene match. This CDR3 contains 16 residues. CDR1 SGHRS and CDR2 YFSETQ come from the germline V gene. The CDR3: CASSFSTGGADSPLHF. CDR3 DNA: TGCGCCAGCAGCTTCAGCACAGGGGGCGCAGATTCACCCCTCCACTTT.

On this clone itself: Other DNA sequences in the same sample also yield this CDR3. The V call is TRBV30, the J call TRBJ1-5; D unclear. The germline gives CDR1 GTSNPN, CDR2 SVGIG (reference sequence). The CDR3 spans 14 residues. V was clipped by 0 bases and J by 4 bases, with 10 bases between them. CDR3 coding DNA: TGTGCCTGGAGTGTACTATATTCTAATCAGCCCCAGCATTTT. As protein: CAWSVLYSNQPQHF.

V gene TRBV28 combines with J gene TRBJ2-7; maybe TRBD2 (6 bases). CDR3 length: 13 amino acids. V was clipped by 5 bases and J by 5 bases, with 13 bases between them. Germline assignment: CDR1 MDHEN and CDR2 SYDVKM. CDR3 residues: CASSQGGTDEQYF. The CDR3 DNA reads as TGTGCCAGCAGTCAGGGCGGGACCGACGAGCAGTACTTC.

This chain joins TRBV12-5 and TRBJ1-1; D remains ambiguous. This CDR3 is built from 15 residues. CDR1 is LGHNT and CDR2 is FRNRAP in the germline V gene. V was clipped by 1 base and J by 1 base, with 10 bases between them. The CDR3 coding sequence is TGTGCTAGTGGTTTGGCCCGGTTCCCGAACACTGAAGCTTTCTTT. This translates into CASGLARFPNTEAFF.

The chain joins TRBV2 to TRBJ1-1; 12 bases align to TRBD1. The V and J ends lost 10 bases and 4 bases, in that order; junction bases with no gene match: 7. Germline assignment: CDR1 SNHLY and CDR2 FYNNEI. The CDR3 extends over 14 amino acids. Here the CDR3 reads CATGTGGEGTEAFF. The CDR3 coding sequence is TGTGCCACCGGGACAGGGGGCGAGGGCACTGAAGCTTTCTTT. The full variable domain, its missing parts supplied by reference TRBV2 and TRBJ1-1, is EPEVTQTPSHQVTQMGQEVILRCVPISNHLYFYWYRQILGQKVEFLVSFYNNEISEKSEIFDDQFSVERPDGSNFTLKIRSTKLEDSAMYFCATGTGGEGTEAFFGQGTRLTVV.

The V call is TRBV5-1, the J call TRBJ1-2; no definite D call. Trimming left V 4 bases short and J 0 bases short, with 19 bases between. CDR3 length: 17 amino acids. Germline assignment: CDR1 SGHRS and CDR2 YFSETQ. CDR3 sequence: CASSPLFSVPTNYGYTF. The CDR3 nucleotides are TGCGCCAGCAGCCCCCTTTTTTCGGTTCCTACTAACTATGGCTACACCTTC.

This chain links TRBV2 with TRBJ2-5, with 13 bases that match TRBD2. CDR1 and CDR2 (germline): SNHLY, FYNNEI. This CDR3 comprises 20 residues. With V trimmed by 2 bases and J by 2 bases, 14 bases remained unmatched. The CDR3 protein is CASSEIWTSGRTRDQETQYF. The CDR3 nucleotides are TGTGCCAGCAGTGAAATATGGACTAGCGGGAGAACGAGAGATCAAGAGACCCAGTACTTC.

The V call is TRBV4-1, the J call TRBJ1-2; TRBD1 aligns across 7 bases. This CDR3 comprises 15 residues. Germline CDR1 MGHRA, CDR2 YSYEKL. V trimming: 0 bases; J trimming: 2 bases; junction bases outside the gene matches: 3. The CDR3 DNA sequence: TGCGCCAGCAGCCAAGAGACAGGGTTAAACTATGGCTACACCTTC. The encoded protein is CASSQETGLNYGYTF.

The chain has TRBV2 and TRBJ1-5; 9 nucleotides agree with TRBD1. J was trimmed by 4 bases and V by 3 bases; bases with no gene match: 4. The CDR3 is made up of 15 amino acids. CDR1 SNHLY and CDR2 FYNNEI come from the germline V gene. The CDR3, as DNA: TGTGCCAGCAGTGACGGGACAGGGCGGAATCAGCCCCAGCATTTT. It is translated as CASSDGTGRNQPQHF. The full variable domain, completed using reference TRBV2 and TRBJ1-5, is EPEVTQTPSHQVTQMGQEVILRCVPISNHLYFYWYRQILGQKVEFLVSFYNNEISEKSEIFDDQFSVERPDGSNFTLKIRSTKLEDSAMYFCASSDGTGRNQPQHFGDGTRLSIL.

The chain is built from TRBV9 and TRBJ2-6, with 8 nucleotides matching TRBD2. The germline gives CDR1 SGDLS, CDR2 YYNGEE. This CDR3 region has 17 residues. V shed 1 base and J 2 bases; nucleotides not matched to a gene: 5. The CDR3 bases are TGTGCCAGCAGCGTAAGCGGGGGTTGGGCTGGGGCCAACGTCCTGACTTTC. This codes for CASSVSGGWAGANVLTF.

This sequence joins TRBV19 and TRBJ1-1; 12 positions match TRBD1. Trimming at V came to 4 bases and at J to 1 base, leaving 4 bases not matched to a gene. Germline V gene lookup returns CDR1 LNHDA and CDR2 SQIVND (reference sequence). The CDR3 spans 16 residues. CDR3 nucleotides: TGTGCCAGTAGTAGGGGACAGGGGGCCCCGAACACTGAAGCTTTCTTT. Amino acids: CASSRGQGAPNTEAFF.

The V and J genes are TRBV14 and TRBJ2-7, with D possibly matching TRBD1 (5 bases). The germline gives CDR1 SGHDN, CDR2 FVKESK. V shed 3 bases and J shed 3 bases, with 15 bases lying between them. This CDR3 is built from 15 residues. This CDR3 reads CASSHKGVRIYEQYF. In nucleotides, the CDR3 is TGTGCCAGCAGCCACAAAGGGGTTAGGATCTACGAGCAGTACTTC.

The chain employs TRBV18 and TRBJ1-2; 7 bases agree with TRBD1. J lost 5 bases, V lost 5 bases, and 5 bases had no gene match. Germline V CDR1 and CDR2: KGHSH, LQKENI. The length of the CDR3 is 13 residues. The CDR3 reads CASSADRVYGYTF. The CDR3 coding sequence is TGTGCCAGCTCAGCCGACAGGGTTTATGGCTACACCTTC.